This entry describes one TCR beta chain. The data stem from a study of cytotoxic CD8 clonotypes in ibrutinib-treated CLL. Sequencing used immunoSEQ multiplex PCR; TCRdb keeps in-frame clones, though not all of them. There are roughly 24,000 clones in the sample; 65% to 75% occur only once, and more than 25% lies in the top ten. Germline V CDR1 and CDR2: SGHAT, FQNNGV. The CDR3 spans 14 residues. J was trimmed by 10 bases and V by 5 bases; bases with no gene match: 11. The chain links TRBV11-2 to TRBJ1-3; 7 bases agree with TRBD1. The sequencing used PBMCs, collected after 24 months of ibrutinib treatment. This receptor was taken from a human donor with chronic lymphocytic leukemia. CDR3 in DNA: TGTGCCAGCAGCCAACCTCGACAGGGTGGAACCATATATTTT. It yields the protein CASSQPRQGGTIYF.